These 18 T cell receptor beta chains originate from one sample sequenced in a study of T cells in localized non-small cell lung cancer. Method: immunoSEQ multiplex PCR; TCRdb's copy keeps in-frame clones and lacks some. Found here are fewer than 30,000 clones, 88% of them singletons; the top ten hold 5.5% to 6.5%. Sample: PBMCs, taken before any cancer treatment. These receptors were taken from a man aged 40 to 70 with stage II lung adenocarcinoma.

In DNA, the CDR3 is TGTGCCAGCAGTTTATCGACCGGGAGCGAGCAGTTCTTC. This encodes CASSLSTGSEQFF. V gene TRBV27 combines with J gene TRBJ2-1; D may be TRBD2 (6 bases). The germline V and J ends were trimmed by 0 bases and 10 bases, with 10 bases remaining between them. This CDR3 has 13 amino acids. The germline gives CDR1 MNHEY, CDR2 SMNVEV (reference sequence).

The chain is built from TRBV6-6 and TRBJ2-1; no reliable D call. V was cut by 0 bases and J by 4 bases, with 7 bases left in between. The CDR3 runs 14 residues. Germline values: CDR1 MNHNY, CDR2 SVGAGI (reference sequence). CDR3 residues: CASSYSKLYNEQFF. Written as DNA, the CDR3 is TGTGCCAGCAGTTACTCGAAGTTATACAATGAGCAGTTCTTC.

The CDR3 is CASSFGQPETQYF. The CDR3 region has the DNA TGTGCCAGCAGCTTCGGGCAGCCGGAGACCCAGTACTTC. The V and J genes are TRBV7-6 and TRBJ2-5; no clear D. Germline CDR1 reads SGHVS; CDR2 reads FNYEAQ. The V end was cut by 3 bases, the J end by 5 bases, with 10 bases between. This CDR3 spans 13 amino acids.

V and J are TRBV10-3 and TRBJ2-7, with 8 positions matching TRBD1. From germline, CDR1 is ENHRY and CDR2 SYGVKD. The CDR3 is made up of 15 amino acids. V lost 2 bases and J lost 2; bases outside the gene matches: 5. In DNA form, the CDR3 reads TGTGCCATCAGTGAGCGGGGACAGGCGACCTACGAGCAGTACTTC. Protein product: CAISERGQATYEQYF.

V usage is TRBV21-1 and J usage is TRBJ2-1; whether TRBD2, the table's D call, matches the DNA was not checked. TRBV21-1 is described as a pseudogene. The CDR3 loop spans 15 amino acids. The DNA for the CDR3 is TGTGCCAGCAGCGCCCGGGAGTGCTCCTACAATGAGCAGTTCTTC. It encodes CASSARECSYNEQFF.

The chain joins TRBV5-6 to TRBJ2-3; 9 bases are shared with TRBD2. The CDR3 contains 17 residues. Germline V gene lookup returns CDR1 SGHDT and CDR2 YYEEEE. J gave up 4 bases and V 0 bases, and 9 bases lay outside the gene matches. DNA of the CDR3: TGTGCCAGCAGCTTGGTTAAGGGACTAGCAAGACCAGATACGCAGTATTTT. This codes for CASSLVKGLARPDTQYF.

The CDR3, as DNA: TGCAGCGCCCTCGACCCCAACTATGGCTACACCTTC. It codes for CSALDPNYGYTF. V gene TRBV29-1 combines with J gene TRBJ1-2; D remains ambiguous. Trimming removed 7 bases from V and 2 bases from J, with 11 bases in between. The germline V gene has CDR1 SQVTM and CDR2 ANQGSEA. The CDR3 consists of 12 residues.

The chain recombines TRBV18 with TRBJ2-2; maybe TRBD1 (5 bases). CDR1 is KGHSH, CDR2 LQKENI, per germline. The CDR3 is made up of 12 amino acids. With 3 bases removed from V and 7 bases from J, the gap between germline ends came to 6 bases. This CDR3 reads CASSPRDGELFF. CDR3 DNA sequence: TGTGCCAGCTCACCCAGGGACGGGGAGCTGTTTTTT. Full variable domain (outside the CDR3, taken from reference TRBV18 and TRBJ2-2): NAGVMQNPRHLVRRRGQEARLRCSPMKGHSHVYWYRQLPEEGLKFMVYLQKENIIDESGMPKERFSAEFPKEGPSILRIQQVVRGDSAAYFCASSPRDGELFFGEGSRLTVL.

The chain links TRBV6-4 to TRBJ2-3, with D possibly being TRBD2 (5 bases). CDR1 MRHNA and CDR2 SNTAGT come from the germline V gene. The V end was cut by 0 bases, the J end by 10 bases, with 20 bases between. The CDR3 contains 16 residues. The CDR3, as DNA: TGTGCCAGCAGTGACTCGGTTGGCCTGCCACTAGGTGCGCAGTATTTT. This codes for CASSDSVGLPLGAQYF.

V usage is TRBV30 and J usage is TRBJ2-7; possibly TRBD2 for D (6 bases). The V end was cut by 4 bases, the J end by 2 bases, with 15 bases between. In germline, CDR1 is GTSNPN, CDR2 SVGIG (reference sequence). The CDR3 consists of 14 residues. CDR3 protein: CAWNLGGITYEQYF. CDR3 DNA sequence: TGTGCCTGGAACCTTGGGGGGATAACCTACGAGCAGTACTTC.

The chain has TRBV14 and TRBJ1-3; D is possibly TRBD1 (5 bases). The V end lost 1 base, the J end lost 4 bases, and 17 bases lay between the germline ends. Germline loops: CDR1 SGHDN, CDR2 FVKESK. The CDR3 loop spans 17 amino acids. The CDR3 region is CASSQGIRTEGGNTIYF. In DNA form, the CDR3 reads TGTGCCAGCAGCCAAGGGATACGGACGGAGGGGGGAAACACCATATATTTT.

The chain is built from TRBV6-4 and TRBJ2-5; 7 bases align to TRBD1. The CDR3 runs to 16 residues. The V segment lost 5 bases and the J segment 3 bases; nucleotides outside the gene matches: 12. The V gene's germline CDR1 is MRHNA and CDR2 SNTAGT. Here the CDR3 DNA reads TGTGCCAGCAGTACCATTGGACAGGAGCTAAAAGAGACCCAGTACTTC. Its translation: CASSTIGQELKETQYF.

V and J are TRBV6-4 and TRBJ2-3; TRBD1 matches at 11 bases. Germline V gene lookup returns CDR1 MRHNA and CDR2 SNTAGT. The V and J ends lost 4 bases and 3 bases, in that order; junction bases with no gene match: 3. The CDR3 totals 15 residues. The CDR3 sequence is CASSAGQGETDTQYF. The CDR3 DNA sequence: TGTGCCAGCAGTGCGGGACAGGGGGAAACAGATACGCAGTATTTT.

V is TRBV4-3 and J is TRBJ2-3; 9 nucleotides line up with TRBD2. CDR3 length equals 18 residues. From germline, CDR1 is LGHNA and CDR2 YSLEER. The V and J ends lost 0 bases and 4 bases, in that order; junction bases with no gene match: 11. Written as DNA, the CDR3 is TGCGCCAGCAGCCAAGATTCCTCCCGAGCGGGGGGTGCAGATACGCAGTATTTT. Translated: CASSQDSSRAGGADTQYF.

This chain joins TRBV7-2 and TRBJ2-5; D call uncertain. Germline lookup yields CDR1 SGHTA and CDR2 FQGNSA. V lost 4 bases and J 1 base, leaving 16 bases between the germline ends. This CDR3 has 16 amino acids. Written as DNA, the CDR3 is TGTGCCAGCAGCTCACGAGGCGGCAGCCTCCAAGAGACCCAGTACTTC. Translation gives CASSSRGGSLQETQYF.

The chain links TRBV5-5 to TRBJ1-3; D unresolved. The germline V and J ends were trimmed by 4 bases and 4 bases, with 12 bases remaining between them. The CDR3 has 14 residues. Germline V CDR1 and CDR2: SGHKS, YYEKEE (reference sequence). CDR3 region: CASSPTDSGNTIYF. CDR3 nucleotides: TGTGCCAGCAGCCCGACGGACTCGGGAAACACCATATATTTT.

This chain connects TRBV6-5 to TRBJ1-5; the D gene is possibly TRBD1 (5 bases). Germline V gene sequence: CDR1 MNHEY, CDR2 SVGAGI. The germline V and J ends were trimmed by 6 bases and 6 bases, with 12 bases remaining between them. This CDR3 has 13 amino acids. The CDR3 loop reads CASREGFGQPQHF. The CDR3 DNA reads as TGTGCCAGCAGGGAGGGGTTCGGTCAGCCCCAGCATTTT.

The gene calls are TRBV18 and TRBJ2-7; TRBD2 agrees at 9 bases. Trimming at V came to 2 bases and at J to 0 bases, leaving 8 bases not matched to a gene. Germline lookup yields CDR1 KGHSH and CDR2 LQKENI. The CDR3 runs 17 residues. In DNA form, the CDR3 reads TGTGCCAGCTCACCATCCGTCCTAGCGGGGACCTCCTACGAGCAGTACTTC. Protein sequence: CASSPSVLAGTSYEQYF.